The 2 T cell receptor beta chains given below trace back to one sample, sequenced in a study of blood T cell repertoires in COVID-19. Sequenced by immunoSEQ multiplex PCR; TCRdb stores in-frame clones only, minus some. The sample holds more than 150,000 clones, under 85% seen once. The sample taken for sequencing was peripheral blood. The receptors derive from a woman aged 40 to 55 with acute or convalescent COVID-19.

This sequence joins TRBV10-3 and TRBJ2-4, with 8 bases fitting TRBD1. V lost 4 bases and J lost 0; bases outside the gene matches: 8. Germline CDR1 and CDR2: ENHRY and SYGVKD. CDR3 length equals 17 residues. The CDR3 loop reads CAISAGQEALAKNIQYF. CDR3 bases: TGTGCCATCAGTGCGGGACAGGAGGCCCTAGCCAAAAACATTCAGTACTTC.

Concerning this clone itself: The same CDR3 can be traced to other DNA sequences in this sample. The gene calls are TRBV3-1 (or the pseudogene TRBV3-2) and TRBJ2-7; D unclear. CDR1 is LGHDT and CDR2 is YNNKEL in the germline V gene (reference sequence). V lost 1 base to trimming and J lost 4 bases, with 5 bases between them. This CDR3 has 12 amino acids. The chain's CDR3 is CASSQAGYEQYF. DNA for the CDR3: TGTGCCAGCAGCCAAGCCGGGTACGAGCAGTACTTC.